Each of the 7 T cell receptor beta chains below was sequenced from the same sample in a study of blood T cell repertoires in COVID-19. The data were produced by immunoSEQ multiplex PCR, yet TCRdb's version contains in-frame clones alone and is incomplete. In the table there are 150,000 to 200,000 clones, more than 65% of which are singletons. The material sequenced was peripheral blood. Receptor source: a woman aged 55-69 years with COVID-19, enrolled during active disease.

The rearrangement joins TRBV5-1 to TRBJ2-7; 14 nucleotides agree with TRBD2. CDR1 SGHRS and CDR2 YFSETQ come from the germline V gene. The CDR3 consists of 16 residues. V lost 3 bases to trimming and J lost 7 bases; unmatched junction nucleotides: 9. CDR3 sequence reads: CASSWGLAGEVFEQYF. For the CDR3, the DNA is TGCGCCAGCAGCTGGGGACTAGCGGGAGAAGTATTTGAGCAGTACTTC.

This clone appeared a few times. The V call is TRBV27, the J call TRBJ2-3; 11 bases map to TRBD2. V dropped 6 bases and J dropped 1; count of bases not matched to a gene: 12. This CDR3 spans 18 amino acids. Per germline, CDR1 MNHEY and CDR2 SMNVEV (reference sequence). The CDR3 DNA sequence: TGTGCCAGCAGCTCACGAATAACTAGCGGGGGCCGCACAGATACGCAGTATTTT. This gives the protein CASSSRITSGGRTDTQYF.

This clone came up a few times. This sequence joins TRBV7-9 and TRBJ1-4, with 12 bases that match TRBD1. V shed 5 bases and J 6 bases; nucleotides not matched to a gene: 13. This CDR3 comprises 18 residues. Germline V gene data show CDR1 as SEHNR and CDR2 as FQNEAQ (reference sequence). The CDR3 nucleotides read TGTGCCAGCAGCCCCGCCGCCGGGACAGGGGGCTGGTATGAAAAACTGTTTTTT. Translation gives CASSPAAGTGGWYEKLFF.

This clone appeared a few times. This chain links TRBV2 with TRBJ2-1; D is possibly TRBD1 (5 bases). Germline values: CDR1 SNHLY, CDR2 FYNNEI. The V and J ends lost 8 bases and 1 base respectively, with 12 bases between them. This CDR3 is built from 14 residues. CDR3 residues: CASQPAGSYNEQFF. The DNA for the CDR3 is TGTGCCAGCCAACCCGCAGGGTCCTACAATGAGCAGTTCTTC.

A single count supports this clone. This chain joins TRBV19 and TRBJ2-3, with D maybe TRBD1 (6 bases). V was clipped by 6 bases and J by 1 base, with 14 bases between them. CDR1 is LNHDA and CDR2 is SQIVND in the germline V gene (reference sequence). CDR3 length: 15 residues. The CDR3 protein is CASRDDRRGTDTQYF. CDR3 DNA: TGTGCCAGTAGAGACGACAGGCGAGGCACAGATACGCAGTATTTT.

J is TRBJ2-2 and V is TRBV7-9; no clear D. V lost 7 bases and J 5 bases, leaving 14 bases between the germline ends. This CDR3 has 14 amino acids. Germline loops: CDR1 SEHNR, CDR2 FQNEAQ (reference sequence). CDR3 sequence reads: CASITPPYTGELFF. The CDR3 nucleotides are TGTGCCAGCATCACCCCTCCCTATACCGGGGAGCTGTTTTTT.

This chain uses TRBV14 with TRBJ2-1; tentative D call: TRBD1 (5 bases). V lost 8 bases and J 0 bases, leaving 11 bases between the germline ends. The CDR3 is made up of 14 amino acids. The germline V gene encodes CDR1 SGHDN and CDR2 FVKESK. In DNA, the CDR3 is TGTGCCAGCGGTGGCAGGGCCTCCTACAATGAGCAGTTCTTC. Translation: CASGGRASYNEQFF.